The table lists the clone carrying this T cell receptor (beta chain) with a few counts. As yet, its antigen is unknown. The CDR3 regions of TCR beta were amplified from RNA transcripts. An initial round of RT-PCR targeting the TCR CDR3 relied on the HTBI primer set. TCRdb itself ran the multiplex PCR reads through MiXCR, one entry per CDR3 protein. The table lists approximately 300,000 distinct CDR3 sequences, 15% to 20% of them singletons. The data belong to a study of T cells in Graves' hyperthyroidism and ophthalmopathy. In the study overall: The authors collected peripheral blood at initial diagnosis, before any treatment.

Not enrolled were patients with uncontrolled infection, other autoimmune disease, pregnancy or lactation. The diagnostic basis comprised clinical symptoms, serum thyroxine and TRAb, thyroid ultrasound and orbital computed tomography. Study results and caveats: Among thyroid clonotypes expanded above 0.001, most also appeared in blood.

The CDR3 totals 15 residues. Germline V lookup: CDR1 SGHTA, CDR2 FQGTGA. The junction had 4 bases not matched to a gene; V was cut back by 4 bases and J by 6 bases. Sequences were obtained from blood. V and J are TRBV7-3 and TRBJ2-3, with 13 bases lining up with TRBD2. The TCR was taken from a young man with Graves' hyperthyroidism. CDR3 nucleotides: TGTGCCAGCAGCTCCGGACTAGCGGGAGCTGATACGCAGTATTTT. This encodes CASSSGLAGADTQYF.